A single sample is the source of the 26 T cell receptor beta chains below, sequenced in a study of cytomegalovirus exposure and HLA in healthy donors. Clones were read by immunoSEQ multiplex PCR, and TCRdb kept only the in-frame ones, dropping some. Of about 190,000 clones listed, 86% are singletons. Sequencing was performed on PBMCs. The receptors shown here come from a woman aged 18-35 years in good health and CMV-seronegative.

This rearrangement joins TRBV18 to TRBJ1-1; 7 nucleotides agree with TRBD1. J lost 4 bases, V lost 4 bases, and 3 bases had no gene match. CDR3 length: 13 residues. The germline V gene encodes CDR1 KGHSH and CDR2 LQKENI. The CDR3 loop reads CASSQAGGTEAFF. In DNA, the CDR3 is TGTGCCAGCTCACAAGCAGGGGGCACTGAAGCTTTCTTT.

V is TRBV29-1 and J is TRBJ1-6; D unresolved. The germline CDR1 and CDR2 sequences are SQVTM and ANQGSEA. Between the trimmed V and J ends, which lost 3 bases and 3 bases, there was a span of 15 bases. There are 16 residues in the CDR3. The CDR3 nucleotides read TGCAGCGTTGAGTGCGTACTTTTGAGCTATAATTCACCCCTCCACTTT. Protein: CSVECVLLSYNSPLHF.

This clone was picked up one time. The CDR3 coding sequence is TGTGCCAGCAGCTCAGTTATAGCGGGAGGGCCGTGGGGAGATACGCAGTATTTT. This sequence encodes CASSSVIAGGPWGDTQYF. V and J are TRBV7-2 and TRBJ2-3, with 11 nucleotides matching TRBD2. This CDR3 is 18 amino acids long. The germline V gene has CDR1 SGHTA and CDR2 FQGNSA. Unmatched junction bases numbered 14, after V lost 4 bases and J lost 5 bases.

The chain employs TRBV5-4 and TRBJ1-5; tentatively, D is TRBD1 (6 bases). The CDR3 runs 14 residues. Between the trimmed V and J ends, which lost 0 bases and 11 bases, there was a span of 15 bases. Germline V gene lookup returns CDR1 SGHNT and CDR2 YYREEE (reference sequence). CDR3 bases: TGTGCCAGCAGCTTGGACAGGGTCCAATCAGCCCAGCATTTT. Protein sequence: CASSLDRVQSAQHF.

A few counts support this clone. CDR3 DNA: TGTGCCAGCAGCGCCGACACCGTGACTAATGAAAAACTGTTTTTT. It encodes CASSADTVTNEKLFF. The rearrangement links TRBV7-8 to TRBJ1-4; D remains unclear. CDR3 size: 15 residues. Trimming left V 5 bases short and J 2 bases short, with 12 bases between. Germline-derived CDR1 and CDR2 are SGHVS and FQNEAQ.

The chain uses TRBV4-2 and TRBJ2-1, with TRBD2 identical over 11 bases. Trimming took 3 bases from V and 2 from J; bases not matched to a gene: 3. This CDR3 has 16 residues. CDR1 and CDR2 (germline): LGHNA, YNFKEQ. CDR3 sequence reads: CASSQELAGAYNEQFF. The CDR3 DNA is TGTGCCAGCAGCCAGGAACTAGCGGGGGCCTACAATGAGCAGTTCTTC.

The chain is built from TRBV5-4 and TRBJ2-2; TRBD2 matches 9 bases. Germline V gene sequence: CDR1 SGHNT, CDR2 YYREEE (reference sequence). V shed 4 bases and J 4 bases; nucleotides not matched to a gene: 11. The CDR3 loop spans 17 amino acids. The CDR3, as DNA: TGTGCCAGCAGCGGCGCGTCTAGCGGGGCCTTCACCGGGGAGCTGTTTTTT. Amino acid sequence: CASSGASSGAFTGELFF.

In nucleotides, the CDR3 is TGTGCCAGCAGTGAAACTAGCGGGCCCTCCTACGAGCAGTACTTC. Its protein is CASSETSGPSYEQYF. V and J are TRBV6-4 and TRBJ2-7; 9 bases fit TRBD2. The ends lost 3 bases at V and 0 bases at J; junction bases unmatched: 3. The germline V gene has CDR1 MRHNA and CDR2 SNTAGT. This CDR3 region has 15 residues.

The CDR3 spells CASSRFDSNTEAFF. CDR3 DNA: TGTGCCAGCAGCCGCTTCGACTCAAACACTGAAGCTTTCTTT. This chain links TRBV25-1 with TRBJ1-1, with unresolved D. The CDR3 is made up of 14 amino acids. Germline CDR1 is MGHDK and CDR2 is SYGVNS. Between the trimmed V and J ends, which lost 6 bases and 2 bases, there was a span of 13 bases. Using reference TRBV25-1 and TRBJ1-1 for the parts outside the CDR3, the full variable domain is EADIYQTPRYLVIGTGKKITLECSQTMGHDKMYWYQQDPGMELHLIHYSYGVNSTEKGDLSSESTVSRIRTEHFPLTLESARPSHTSQYLCASSRFDSNTEAFFGQGTRLTVV.

The chain recombines TRBV9 with TRBJ2-3, with a possible D match to TRBD2 (6 bases). The germline CDR1 and CDR2 sequences are SGDLS and YYNGEE. This CDR3 is built from 19 residues. Trimming stripped 2 bases from V and 0 bases from J, with 22 bases between. In DNA, the CDR3 is TGTGCCAGCAGCGTCCAGATTAGCGGCAACTGGGGCAGCACAGATACGCAGTATTTT. It yields the protein CASSVQISGNWGSTDTQYF.

The chain is built from TRBV28 and TRBJ2-1; 16 bases map to TRBD2. The germline gives CDR1 MDHEN, CDR2 SYDVKM. CDR3 length equals 17 residues. V was pared by 0 bases and J by 10 bases, with 6 bases of the junction left unmatched. The CDR3 sequence is CASSLWGLAGGSGEQFF. The CDR3 bases are TGTGCCAGCAGTTTATGGGGACTAGCGGGAGGGTCAGGGGAGCAGTTCTTC.

The chain is built from TRBV2 and TRBJ2-1; TRBD2 matches 8 bases. This CDR3 has 15 amino acids. Unmatched junction bases numbered 6, after V lost 4 bases and J lost 4 bases. CDR1 is SNHLY and CDR2 is FYNNEI in the germline V gene. CDR3 residues: CASSGAGGPYNEQFF. CDR3 bases: TGTGCCAGCAGTGGGGCGGGGGGCCCTTACAATGAGCAGTTCTTC.

CDR3 residues: CASSLGGSTYEQYF. The DNA for the CDR3 is TGTGCCAGCAGCTTAGGAGGGTCCACCTACGAGCAGTACTTC. The chain is built from TRBV7-2 and TRBJ2-7; D is possibly TRBD2 (5 bases). Trimming left V 1 base short and J 2 bases short, with 9 bases between. CDR3 length: 14 amino acids. Germline CDR1 reads SGHTA; CDR2 reads FQGNSA.

This chain connects TRBV10-3 to TRBJ2-3; 7 bases agree with TRBD2. Losses at the gene ends were 4 bases for V and 0 bases for J; bases not matched to a gene: 4. Germline values: CDR1 ENHRY, CDR2 SYGVKD. This CDR3 has 15 residues. CDR3 residues: CAISAGGGSTDTQYF. The CDR3 DNA is TGTGCCATCAGTGCCGGGGGAGGGAGCACAGATACGCAGTATTTT.

The rearrangement joins TRBV7-8 to TRBJ2-1, with a weak D call TRBD2 (6 bases). Germline loops: CDR1 SGHVS, CDR2 FQNEAQ. V lost 0 bases and J lost 6, with 6 bases in between. The CDR3 loop spans 13 amino acids. DNA of the CDR3: TGTGCCAGCAGCTTAGCGGGGGGCAATGAGCAGTTCTTC. Translation gives CASSLAGGNEQFF.

The V and J genes are TRBV6-5 and TRBJ2-5; the D gene is possibly TRBD2 (7 bases). The germline V and J ends were trimmed by 5 bases and 3 bases, with 16 bases remaining between them. The CDR3 contains 15 residues. Germline assignment: CDR1 MNHEY and CDR2 SVGAGI. CDR3 in amino acids: CASSTITGREETQYF. The CDR3, as DNA: TGTGCCAGCAGTACCATAACAGGGAGGGAAGAGACCCAGTACTTC.

This clone was found a few times. V usage is TRBV6-1 and J usage is TRBJ1-2; D is possibly TRBD1 (5 bases). V dropped 8 bases and J dropped 1 base, with 11 bases sitting between them. This CDR3 is 13 amino acids long. From germline, CDR1 is MNHNS and CDR2 SASEGT. CDR3 amino acids: CASGGQSNYGYTF. In nucleotides, the CDR3 is TGTGCCAGCGGCGGACAAAGTAACTATGGCTACACCTTC.

The rearrangement uses TRBV30 and TRBJ1-5; D might be TRBD1 (6 bases). Deletions cut 1 base from V and 5 bases from J, with 9 bases between. The CDR3 runs 13 residues. CDR1 and CDR2 (germline): GTSNPN, SVGIG (reference sequence). The CDR3 DNA reads as TGTGCCTGGAGTGACAGGGATGATCAGCCCCAGCATTTT. It yields the protein CAWSDRDDQPQHF. Combining the CDR3 with reference TRBV30 and TRBJ1-5 gives the whole variable domain SQTIHQWPATLVQPVGSPLSLECTVEGTSNPNLYWYRQAAGRGLQLLFYSVGIGQISSEVPQNLSASRPQDRQFILSSKKLLLSDSGFYLCAWSDRDDQPQHFGDGTRLSIL.

The V call is TRBV4-2, the J call TRBJ2-1; no firm D call. The CDR3 spans 16 residues. Germline lookup yields CDR1 LGHNA and CDR2 YNFKEQ. V was trimmed by 0 bases and J by 1 base, leaving 10 bases between them. In nucleotides, the CDR3 is TGTGCCAGCAGCCAAGATTGGTCGCGGTCCTACAATGAGCAGTTCTTC. This codes for CASSQDWSRSYNEQFF.

V is TRBV9 and J is TRBJ1-2; D is possibly TRBD1 (5 bases). CDR3 size: 15 residues. Germline V gene lookup returns CDR1 SGDLS and CDR2 YYNGEE. V was clipped by 4 bases and J by 8 bases, with 21 bases between them. The CDR3 protein is CASSPRGGATYGYTF. The CDR3 DNA sequence: TGTGCCAGCAGCCCCCGAGGTGGGGCGACCTACGGCTACACCTTC.

This rearrangement joins TRBV11-2 to TRBJ2-1; 9 bases line up with TRBD2. This CDR3 is built from 17 residues. With V trimmed by 0 bases and J by 10 bases, 13 bases remained unmatched. Germline CDR1 is SGHAT and CDR2 is FQNNGV. The CDR3 loop reads CASSLELGSGRGREQFF. As DNA, the CDR3 is TGTGCCAGCAGCTTAGAGCTGGGTAGCGGGAGAGGCCGGGAGCAGTTCTTC.

The chain has TRBV7-6 and TRBJ2-3, with D perhaps TRBD1 (6 bases). The CDR3 consists of 15 residues. Trimming cost V 5 bases and J 0 bases, with 12 bases left between them. Germline-derived CDR1 and CDR2 are SGHVS and FNYEAQ. CDR3 residues: CASSQAGASTDTQYF. The CDR3 region has the DNA TGTGCCAGCAGCCAAGCAGGGGCCAGCACAGATACGCAGTATTTT. The variable domain in full, completed from reference TRBV7-6 and TRBJ2-3, reads GAGVSQSPRYKVTKRGQDVALRCDPISGHVSLYWYRQALGQGPEFLTYFNYEAQQDKSGLPNDRFSAERPEGSISTLTIQRTEQRDSAMYRCASSQAGASTDTQYFGPGTRLTVL.

The chain links TRBV7-3 to TRBJ1-4; 8 bases agree with TRBD1. The germline V gene encodes CDR1 SGHTA and CDR2 FQGTGA. The CDR3 totals 13 residues. The V gene end was trimmed by 4 bases and the J gene end by 8 bases; junction bases not matched to a gene: 3. The CDR3 sequence is CASSSGQGEKLFF. Written as DNA, the CDR3 is TGTGCCAGCAGCTCAGGACAGGGAGAAAAACTGTTTTTT.

This rearrangement joins TRBV13 to TRBJ1-3; D call uncertain. Germline lookup yields CDR1 PRHDT and CDR2 FYEKMQ (reference sequence). This CDR3 region has 14 residues. V gave up 3 bases and J gave up 0 bases, with 6 bases separating them. The CDR3, as DNA: TGTGCCAGCAGCTTTGGGAGCTCTGGAAACACCATATATTTT. Its translation: CASSFGSSGNTIYF.

This clone was seen once. V is TRBV7-2 and J is TRBJ1-5; D is uncertain. The CDR3 has 12 residues. Germline values: CDR1 SGHTA, CDR2 FQGNSA. V was cut by 5 bases and J by 3 bases, with 5 bases left in between. The CDR3 loop is CASSPFNQPQHF. CDR3 coding DNA: TGTGCCAGCAGCCCCTTCAATCAGCCCCAGCATTTT.

The rearrangement joins TRBV10-1 to TRBJ2-7; no clear D. V dropped 2 bases and J dropped 2 bases, with 4 bases sitting between them. Germline lookup yields CDR1 WNHNN and CDR2 SYGVQD (reference sequence). The CDR3 totals 12 residues. The CDR3: CASSEDTYEQYF. CDR3 bases: TGCGCCAGCAGTGAGGACACCTACGAGCAGTACTTC.